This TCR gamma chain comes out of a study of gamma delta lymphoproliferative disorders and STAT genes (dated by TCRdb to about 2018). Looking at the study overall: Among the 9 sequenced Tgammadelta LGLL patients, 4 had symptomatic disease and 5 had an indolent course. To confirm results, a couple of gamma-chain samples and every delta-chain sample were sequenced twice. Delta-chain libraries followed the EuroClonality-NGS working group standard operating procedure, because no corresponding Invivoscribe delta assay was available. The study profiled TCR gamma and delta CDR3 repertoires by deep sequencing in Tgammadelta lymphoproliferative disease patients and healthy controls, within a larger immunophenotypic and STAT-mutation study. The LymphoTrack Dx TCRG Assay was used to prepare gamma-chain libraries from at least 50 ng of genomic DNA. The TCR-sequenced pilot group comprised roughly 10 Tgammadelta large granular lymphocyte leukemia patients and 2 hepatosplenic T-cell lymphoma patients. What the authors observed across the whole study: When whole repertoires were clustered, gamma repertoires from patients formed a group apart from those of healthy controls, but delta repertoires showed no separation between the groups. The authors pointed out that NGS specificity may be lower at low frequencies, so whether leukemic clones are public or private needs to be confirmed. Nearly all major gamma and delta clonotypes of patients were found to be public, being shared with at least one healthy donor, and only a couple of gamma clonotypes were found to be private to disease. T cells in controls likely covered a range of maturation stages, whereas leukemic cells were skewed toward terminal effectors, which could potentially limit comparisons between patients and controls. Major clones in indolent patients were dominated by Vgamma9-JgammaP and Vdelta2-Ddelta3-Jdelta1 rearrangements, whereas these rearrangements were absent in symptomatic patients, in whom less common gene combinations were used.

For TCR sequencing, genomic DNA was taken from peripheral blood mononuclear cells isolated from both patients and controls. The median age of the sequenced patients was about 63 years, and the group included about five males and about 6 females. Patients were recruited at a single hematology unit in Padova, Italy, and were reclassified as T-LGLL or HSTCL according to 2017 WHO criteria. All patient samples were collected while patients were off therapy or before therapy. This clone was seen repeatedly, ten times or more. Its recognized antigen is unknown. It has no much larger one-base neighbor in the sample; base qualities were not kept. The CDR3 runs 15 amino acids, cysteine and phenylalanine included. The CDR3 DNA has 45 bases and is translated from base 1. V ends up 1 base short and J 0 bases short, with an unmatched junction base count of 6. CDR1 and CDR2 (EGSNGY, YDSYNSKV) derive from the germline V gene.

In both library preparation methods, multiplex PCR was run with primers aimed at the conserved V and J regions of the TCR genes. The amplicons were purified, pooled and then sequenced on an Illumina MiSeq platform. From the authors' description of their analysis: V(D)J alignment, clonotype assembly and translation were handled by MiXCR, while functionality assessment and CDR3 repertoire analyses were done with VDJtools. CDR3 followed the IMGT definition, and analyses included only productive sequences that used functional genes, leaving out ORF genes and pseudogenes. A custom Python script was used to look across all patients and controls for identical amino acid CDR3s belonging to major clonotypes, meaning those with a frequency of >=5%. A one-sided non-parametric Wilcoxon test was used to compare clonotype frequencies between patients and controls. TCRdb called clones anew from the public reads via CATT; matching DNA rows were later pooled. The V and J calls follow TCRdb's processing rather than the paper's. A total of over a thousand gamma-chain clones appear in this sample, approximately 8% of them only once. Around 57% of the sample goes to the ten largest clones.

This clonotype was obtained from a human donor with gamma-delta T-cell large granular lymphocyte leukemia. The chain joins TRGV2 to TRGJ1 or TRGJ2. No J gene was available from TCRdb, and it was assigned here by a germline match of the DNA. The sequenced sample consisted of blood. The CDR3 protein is CATWDGKANYYKKLF. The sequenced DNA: TGTGCCACCTGGGACGGCAAAGCGAATTATTATAAGAAACTCTTT.